The rows below give T cell receptor beta chains drawn from one sample of a study of blood T cell repertoires in COVID-19. The assay was immunoSEQ multiplex PCR, and TCRdb's table has in-frame clones only and misses some. The sample yields tens of thousands of clones, 85% to 90% seen once. Input material: peripheral blood. Receptors were obtained from a human donor in a cohort sampled during active COVID-19. The CDR3 runs from the conserved cysteine through the conserved F or W. D genes are given only for firm matches. The listing skips clone size in some rows; elsewhere it reads once, few, many or a size class.

>TRBV29-1|NA|NA|TRBJ1-1
CSVWGRGHFMNTEAFF
TGCAGCGTTTGGGGCCGAGGACATTTCATGAACACTGAAGCTTTCTTT
>TRBV6-5|once|TRBD1|TRBJ2-5
CASTPGGSYQETQYF
TGTGCCAGCACCCCAGGGGGATCGTACCAAGAGACCCAGTACTTC
>TRBV9|NA|NA|TRBJ2-3
CASSAAGDTQYF
TGTGCCAGCAGCGCCGCAGGGGATACGCAGTATTTT
>TRBV19|NA|NA|TRBJ2-6
CASSPGWVGSVLTF
TGTGCCAGTAGCCCGGGGTGGGTGGGCAGCGTCCTGACTTTC
>TRBV9|NA|NA|TRBJ2-3
CASSAPGTLLTQYF
TGTGCCAGCAGCGCGCCCGGGACACTGTTAACGCAGTATTTT
>TRBV19|NA|TRBD1|TRBJ2-1
CASSPRQGANNEQFF
TGTGCCAGTAGTCCCCGACAGGGGGCCAACAATGAGCAGTTCTTC
>TRBV27|NA|TRBD2|TRBJ2-7
CASSYTSGNYEQYF
TGTGCCAGCAGTTATACTAGCGGGAATTACGAGCAGTACTTC
>TRBV28|NA|TRBD2|TRBJ2-7
CASSLSSGFSYEQYF
TGTGCCAGCAGTTTGTCTAGCGGATTTTCCTACGAGCAGTACTTC
>TRBV6-1|NA|TRBD1|TRBJ2-3
CASGEPGQVTDTQYF
TGTGCCAGCGGTGAACCGGGACAGGTCACAGATACGCAGTATTTT
>TRBV5-1|NA|TRBD1|TRBJ1-6
CASSVGTGASRLHF
TGCGCCAGCAGCGTCGGGACAGGTGCCTCCCGCCTCCACTTT